A selection of T cell receptor beta chains follows, all from one sample in a study of CD8 T cells in Susac syndrome. TCRdb recomputed calls from the immunoSEQ multiplex PCR reads with MiXCR, one row per CDR3 protein. The table has 150,000 or so distinct CDR3 sequences, around 95% seen once. The sequencing sample was made of CD4+ T cells from PBMCs. All receptors come from a human donor in good health. CDR3s include the opening cysteine and the closing phenylalanine or tryptophan. A D gene is named only where the DNA matches it firmly. Rows give clone size only sometimes, using once, few, many, or a class for an expanded clone.

d_gene	j_gene	abundance	v_gene	CDR3nt	CDR3aa
.	TRBJ2-6	.	TRBV20-1	TGCAGTGCTTGGGGGGGCCCTGGGGCCAACGTCCTGACTTTC	CSAWGGPGANVLTF
.	TRBJ1-5	.	TRBV2	TGTGCCAGCAGGTTAGACGAATATAGCAATCAGCCCCAGCATTTT	CASRLDEYSNQPQHF
.	TRBJ1-2	.	TRBV19	TGTGCCAGTAGTATAACCTTGGCTAACTATGGCTACACCTTC	CASSITLANYGYTF
.	TRBJ1-1	.	TRBV3-1	TGTGCCAGCAGCCAAGAAGGTGCAGGCTCGGCTTTCTTT	CASSQEGAGSAFF
.	TRBJ2-7	.	TRBV6-1	TGTGCCAGCAGTGAAGCGCCCAGGGGTTACGAGCAGTACTTC	CASSEAPRGYEQYF
.	TRBJ2-1	.	TRBV12-3/TRBV12-4	TGTGCCAGCAGCCAGAGACAGGGAGGCAATGAGCAGTTCTTC	CASSQRQGGNEQFF
TRBD2	TRBJ2-3	.	TRBV4-1	TGCGCCAGCAGTAAAAGCGGGGGGCTAAACACAGATACGCAGTATTTT	CASSKSGGLNTDTQYF
.	TRBJ2-5	.	TRBV11-1	TGTGCCAGCAGCTTCGGGGGGCGGGAGACCCAGTACTTC	CASSFGGRETQYF
.	TRBJ1-2	.	TRBV12-3/TRBV12-4	TGTGCCAGCAGTCACGGGGGGGGCAGAGGCTACACCTTC	CASSHGGGRGYTF
.	TRBJ1-5	.	TRBV29-1	TGCAGCGTAGCCGGTCCCGAGGGCAATCAGCCCCAGCATTTT	CSVAGPEGNQPQHF
.	TRBJ1-1	.	TRBV12-3/TRBV12-4	TGTGCCAGCACTGAAACTTGGGGGAGCACTGAAGCTTTCTTT	CASTETWGSTEAFF
.	TRBJ2-5	.	TRBV5-1	TGCGCCAGCAGCCGGGACTCGCCTGGGGAGACCCAGTACTTC	CASSRDSPGETQYF
.	TRBJ1-2	.	TRBV3-1	TGTGCCAGCAGCGCGCCGGGACAAATCTTTGGCTACACCTTC	CASSAPGQIFGYTF
.	TRBJ1-2	.	TRBV5-1	TGCGCCAGCAGCATCGACAAGGGCTATGGCTACACCTTC	CASSIDKGYGYTF
.	TRBJ2-7	.	TRBV13	TGTGCCAGCAGCTCCCCGCTAAATGAGCAGTACTTC	CASSSPLNEQYF
TRBD1	TRBJ1-2	.	TRBV6-2/TRBV6-3	TGTGCCAGCCAGCCCATACCGGGACAGGGGGAATATGGCTACACCTTC	CASQPIPGQGEYGYTF
TRBD1	TRBJ1-2	once	TRBV6-2/TRBV6-3	TGTGCCAGCAGTATCCGGGACAGCCGTCGCTTAAACTATGGCTACACCTTC	CASSIRDSRRLNYGYTF
.	TRBJ2-1	.	TRBV5-6	TGTGCCAGCAGTACTCCGGGCCTCAATTCGCGTAATGAGCAGTTCTTC	CASSTPGLNSRNEQFF
TRBD1	TRBJ2-7	.	TRBV25-1	TGTGCCAGCAGTGAAGGGACAGGCTACGAGCAGTACTTC	CASSEGTGYEQYF
.	TRBJ2-7	once	TRBV5-4	TGTGCCAGCAGTCCCCTTGACAAGATCTACGAGCAGTACTTC	CASSPLDKIYEQYF
TRBD1	TRBJ1-1	once	TRBV29-1	TGCAGCGTTGCGCGGTCCGGGACAGGGCACACTGAAGCTTTCTTT	CSVARSGTGHTEAFF
TRBD1	TRBJ1-2	.	TRBV15	TGTGCCACCAGCAGGACAGGGGGCGGCTACACCTTC	CATSRTGGGYTF
.	TRBJ2-5	.	TRBV20-1	TGCAGTGCTAGAGATCGGCGGAGACAAGAGACCCAGTACTTC	CSARDRRRQETQYF
TRBD2	TRBJ2-5	.	TRBV20-1	TGCAGTGCTAGCGATGCGGGGGGTGGCGAGACCCAGTACTTC	CSASDAGGGETQYF
.	TRBJ2-3	.	TRBV12-3/TRBV12-4	TGTGCCAGCAGTCACGGGCCGGTTACAGATACGCAGTATTTT	CASSHGPVTDTQYF
TRBD1	TRBJ2-7	.	TRBV7-9	TGTGCCAGCAGCTCACTTCCGGGACAGGGAACCGAGCAGTACTTC	CASSSLPGQGTEQYF
TRBD1	TRBJ1-1	.	TRBV7-9	TGTGCCAGCGGCCAGGGACAGACGAACACTGAAGCTTTCTTT	CASGQGQTNTEAFF
.	TRBJ2-4	once	TRBV29-1	TGCAGCGTTGGTCAGGCCATAAACATTCAGTACTTC	CSVGQAINIQYF
TRBD2	TRBJ2-3	.	TRBV6-5	TGTGCCAGCAGTTACGATCCCTTAGCGGGGGGGACGGATACGCAGTATTTT	CASSYDPLAGGTDTQYF
TRBD1	TRBJ2-1	.	TRBV7-6	TGTGCCAGCAGCTTAGAGGGGACAGTCACCTCCTACAATGAGCAGTTCTTC	CASSLEGTVTSYNEQFF
TRBD1	TRBJ2-3	.	TRBV19	TGTGCCAGTAGTATTTTCGGGACAGGGAAAGATACGCAGTATTTT	CASSIFGTGKDTQYF
.	TRBJ2-7	.	TRBV7-8	TGTGCCAGCAGCTTAGGAGGCGCAGGGAGTTACGAGCAGTACTTC	CASSLGGAGSYEQYF
.	TRBJ2-5	.	TRBV11-2	TGTGCCAGCAGCGGGGGAAATTTGGAGACCCAGTACTTC	CASSGGNLETQYF
.	TRBJ2-6	.	TRBV14	TGTGCCAGCAGCCAAGTACAGGGGACTGGCTACAACGTCCTGACTTTC	CASSQVQGTGYNVLTF
.	TRBJ1-1	.	TRBV2	TGTGCCAGCACACGGGACGGTCCAGACACTGAAGCTTTCTTT	CASTRDGPDTEAFF
.	TRBJ1-2	.	TRBV9	TGTGCCAGCAGCGTAGCACCGGGGGCCTGGGGCTACACCTTC	CASSVAPGAWGYTF
.	TRBJ2-5	.	TRBV20-1	TGCAGTGCTGACGGCACCCAGAGACAAGAGACCCAGTACTTC	CSADGTQRQETQYF
TRBD1	TRBJ2-3	.	TRBV9	TGTGCCAGCAGCGTTGGACAGGGTACAACAGATACGCAGTATTTT	CASSVGQGTTDTQYF
TRBD2	TRBJ2-3	.	TRBV7-3	TGTGCCAGCAGCTCACGACTAGCGGGGGATACGCAGTATTTT	CASSSRLAGDTQYF
TRBD1	TRBJ2-5	.	TRBV5-8	TGTGCCAGCAGCTTTTCGGGACAGGGTACGGAGACCCAGTACTTC	CASSFSGQGTETQYF
.	TRBJ2-7	.	TRBV5-1	TGCGCCAGCAGCACTACACGCGCGAGCTCCTACGAGCAGTACTTC	CASSTTRASSYEQYF
.	TRBJ2-7	.	TRBV2	TGTGCCAGCAGCGTTCCCCTAACCTACGAGCAGTACTTC	CASSVPLTYEQYF
.	TRBJ2-5	.	TRBV14	TGTGCCAGCAGCCAAGGGGCGGGTCGTAGAGAGACCCAGTACTTC	CASSQGAGRRETQYF
.	TRBJ1-1	.	TRBV20-1	TGCAGTGCTAGACCGGGGGGAACCATGAACACTGAAGCTTTCTTT	CSARPGGTMNTEAFF
TRBD2	TRBJ2-1	.	TRBV4-1	TGCGCCAGCAGCCGACAACTAGCGGGGCGATACAATGAGCAGTTCTTC	CASSRQLAGRYNEQFF
.	TRBJ2-6	.	TRBV12-3/TRBV12-4	TGTGCCAGCAGTTACGGCCCTGGGGCCAACGTCCTGACTTTC	CASSYGPGANVLTF
TRBD2	TRBJ2-1	.	TRBV7-3	TGTGCCAGCAGCTTAAGGGGGGGGAGCTCCTACAATGAGCAGTTCTTC	CASSLRGGSSYNEQFF
.	TRBJ2-7	.	TRBV12-3/TRBV12-4	TGTGCCAGCACCGAAATTACAGACTACGAGCAGTACTTC	CASTEITDYEQYF
TRBD1	TRBJ2-7	.	TRBV24-1	TGTGCCACCAGTGATTTGGACAGGGGCGGCCCCCTCTACGAGCAGTACTTC	CATSDLDRGGPLYEQYF
TRBD1	TRBJ1-1	.	TRBV11-2	TGTGCCAGCAGCTTCTTATTACAGGGGAGGGGCACTGAAGCTTTCTTT	CASSFLLQGRGTEAFF
.	TRBJ1-6	.	TRBV3-1	TGTGCCAGCAGCCAAGAAGGGGTGGGGCATTCACCCCTCCACTTT	CASSQEGVGHSPLHF